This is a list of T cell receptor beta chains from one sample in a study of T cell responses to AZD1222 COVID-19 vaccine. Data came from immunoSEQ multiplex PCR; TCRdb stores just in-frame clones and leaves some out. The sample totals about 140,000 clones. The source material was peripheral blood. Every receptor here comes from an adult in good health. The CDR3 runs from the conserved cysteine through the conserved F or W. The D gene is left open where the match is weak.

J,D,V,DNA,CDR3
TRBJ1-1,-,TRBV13,TGTGCCAGCAGCTTGACCTCACAGGGCGGGGGGAACACTGAAGCTTTCTTT,CASSLTSQGGGNTEAFF
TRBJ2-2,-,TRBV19,TGTGCCAGTACTAACACCGGGGAGCTGTTTTTT,CASTNTGELFF
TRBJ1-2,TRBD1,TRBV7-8,TGTGCCAGCAGCTGGGGCCGGCAGGGGGAGAGCTATGGCTACACCTTC,CASSWGRQGESYGYTF
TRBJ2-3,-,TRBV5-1,TGCGCCAGCAGCTTGGAGTGGGGGCCGAACACAGATACGCAGTATTTT,CASSLEWGPNTDTQYF
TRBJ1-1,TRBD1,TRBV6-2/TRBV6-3,TGTGCCAGCAGTTACTCGAACTACAGGGGGCTTAGTGAAGCTTTCTTT,CASSYSNYRGLSEAFF
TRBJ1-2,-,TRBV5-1,TGCGCCAGCAGCGTGGAGGGGAGGGTCTATGGCTACACCTTC,CASSVEGRVYGYTF
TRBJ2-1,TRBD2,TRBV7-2,TGTGCCAGCAGCTTAGCGGGCGGGGGGGCCTACAATGAGCAGTTCTTC,CASSLAGGGAYNEQFF
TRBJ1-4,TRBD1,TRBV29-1,TGCAGCGTGGTACAGGGGTGGAATGAAAAACTGTTTTTT,CSVVQGWNEKLFF
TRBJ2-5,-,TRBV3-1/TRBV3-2,TGTGCCAGCAGTCAACCGGGGGTCCGAGAGACCCAGTACTTC,CASSQPGVRETQYF
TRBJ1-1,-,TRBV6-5,TGTGCCAGCACCGAAGGTGCGAACACTGAAGCTTTCTTT,CASTEGANTEAFF
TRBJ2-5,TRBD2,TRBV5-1,TGCGCCAGCAGCTTGGCCAGACTAGCGGTCCAAGAGACCCAGTACTTC,CASSLARLAVQETQYF
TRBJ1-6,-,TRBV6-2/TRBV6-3,TGTGCCAGCAGACCTTCCCGGGGGCCGGGCCCCAATTCACCCCTCCACTTT,CASRPSRGPGPNSPLHF
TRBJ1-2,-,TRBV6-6,TGTGCCAGCAGTTACCTTCCCCCGGGCCAAGGAGGAGGCTACACCTTC,CASSYLPPGQGGGYTF
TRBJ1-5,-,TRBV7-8,TGTGCCAGCAGCCCCCGGACATCGCGGACCCAGCCCCAGCATTTT,CASSPRTSRTQPQHF
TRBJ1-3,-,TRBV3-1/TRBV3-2,TGTGCCAGCAGCCAAGTTGAGGGCTCTGGAAACACCATATATTTT,CASSQVEGSGNTIYF
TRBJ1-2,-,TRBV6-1,TGTGCCAGCAGTGAATGGGGAGGGAAGGGCTATGGCTACACCTTC,CASSEWGGKGYGYTF
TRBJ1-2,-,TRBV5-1,TGCGCCAGCAGCTTCAGGGACGTCTATGGCTACACCTTC,CASSFRDVYGYTF
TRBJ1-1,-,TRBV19,TGTGCCAGTAGTATTACAGGAACCACTGAAGCTTTCTTT,CASSITGTTEAFF
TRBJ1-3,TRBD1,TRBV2,TGTGCCAGCAGTGAACCTAGGGACAGGGGCGTGTACACCATATATTTT,CASSEPRDRGVYTIYF
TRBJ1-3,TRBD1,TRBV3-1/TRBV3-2,TGTGCCAGCAGCCAATCAGACAGGGTGGGAAACACCATATATTTT,CASSQSDRVGNTIYF
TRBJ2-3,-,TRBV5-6,TGTGCCAGCAGCTTGGCTCTGGCTCCTCCACGTGATACGCAGTATTTT,CASSLALAPPRDTQYF
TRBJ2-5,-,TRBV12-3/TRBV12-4,TGTGCCAGCAGTTTAGGGAAAGAGACCCAGTACTTC,CASSLGKETQYF
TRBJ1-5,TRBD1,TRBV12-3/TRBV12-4,TGTGCCAGCAGTCGGACAGGCGATCAGCCCCAGCATTTT,CASSRTGDQPQHF
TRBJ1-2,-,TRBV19,TGTGCCAGTAGTTCGCGTGGCGGCGGACTCCTACCTAGAACACCCTCGGTGGGCTATGGCTACACCTTC,CASSSRGGGLLPRTPSVGYGYTF
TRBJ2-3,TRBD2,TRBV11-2,TGTGCCAGCAGCGCACTAGCGGGGGCAGGGACGCAGTATTTT,CASSALAGAGTQYF
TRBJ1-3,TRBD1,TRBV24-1,TGTGCCACCAGTGATCCCGGGACAGACTCTGGAAACACCATATATTTT,CATSDPGTDSGNTIYF
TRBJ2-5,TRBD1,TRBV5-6,TGTGCCAGCAAGGACAGGGGGCTGCAAGAGACCCAGTACTTC,CASKDRGLQETQYF
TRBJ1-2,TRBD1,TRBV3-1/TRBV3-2,TGTGCCAGCTCGGGGGACAGGCGGTATGGCTACACCTTC,CASSGDRRYGYTF
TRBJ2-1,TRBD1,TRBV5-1,TGCGCCAGCAGCTTGGCCACAGGGGGATACGGCAATGAGCAGTTCTTC,CASSLATGGYGNEQFF
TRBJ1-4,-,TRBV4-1,TGCGCCAGCAGCCAAGAATCGGGGGGCGCGAATGAAAAACTGTTTTTT,CASSQESGGANEKLFF
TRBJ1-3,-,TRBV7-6,TGTGCCAGCAGCTTCGACAGTGCGCCCGACTCTGGAAACACCATATATTTT,CASSFDSAPDSGNTIYF
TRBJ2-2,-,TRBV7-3,TGTGCCAGCAGATTAGGGAACACCGGGGAGCTGTTTTTT,CASRLGNTGELFF
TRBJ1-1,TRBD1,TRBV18,TGTGCCAGCTCACCGCGGACAGGGAACACTGAAGCTTTCTTT,CASSPRTGNTEAFF
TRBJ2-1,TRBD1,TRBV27,TGTGCCAGCAGTTTACGAGACAGGGGGACTGAGCAGTTCTTC,CASSLRDRGTEQFF
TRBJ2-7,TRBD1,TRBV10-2,TGCGCCAGCGGGGACAGGGGCTCCTACGAGCAGTACTTC,CASGDRGSYEQYF
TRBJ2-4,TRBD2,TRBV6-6,TGTGCCAGCAGTTACGCAGGGACTACCTCTAAGGACATTCAGTACTTC,CASSYAGTTSKDIQYF
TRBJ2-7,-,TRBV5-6,TGTGCCAGCAGCCCGCGGGTTTCCCCGGGTCGTCGCGAGCAGTACTTC,CASSPRVSPGRREQYF
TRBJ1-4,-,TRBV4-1,TGCGCCAGCAGCCAGACGGCCTCTAATGAAAAACTGTTTTTT,CASSQTASNEKLFF
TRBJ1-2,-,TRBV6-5,TGTGCCAGCAGTTCCGGGGCCTATGGCTACACCTTC,CASSSGAYGYTF
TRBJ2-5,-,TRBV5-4,TGTGCCAGCAGCTTGTTCGGGGGAAAGACCCAGTACTTC,CASSLFGGKTQYF
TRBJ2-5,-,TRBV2,TGTGCCAGCAGACAACCGGGAGCTCTCCAAGAGACCCAGTACTTC,CASRQPGALQETQYF
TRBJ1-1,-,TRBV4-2,TGTGCCAGCAGCCAAGCTGACAGCTGGGGGACTGAAGCTTTCTTT,CASSQADSWGTEAFF
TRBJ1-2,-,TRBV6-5,TGTGCCAGCAGCCGACAGTCGCCCAACTATGGCTACACCTTC,CASSRQSPNYGYTF
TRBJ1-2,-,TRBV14,TGTGCCAGCAGCCAAGATTTAAACTATGGCTACACCTTC,CASSQDLNYGYTF
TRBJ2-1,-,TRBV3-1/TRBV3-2,TGTGCCAGCAGCCAAGGGAGAGGGTTTGAGCAGTTCTTC,CASSQGRGFEQFF
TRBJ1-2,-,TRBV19,TGTGCCAGTAGTATTTTGTCGGCAGGCCCTTATGGCTACACCTTC,CASSILSAGPYGYTF
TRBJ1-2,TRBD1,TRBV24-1,TGTGCCACCAGTGACGGGACAGAAGTTTGGGGCTACACCTTC,CATSDGTEVWGYTF
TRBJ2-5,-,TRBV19,TGTGCCAGTAGTATAGTAGGTGCCCCAGAGACCCAGTACTTC,CASSIVGAPETQYF
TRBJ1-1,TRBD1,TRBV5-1,TGCGCCAGCAGCTTGATGTCCAACAGGGGGAACACTGAAGCTTTCTTT,CASSLMSNRGNTEAFF
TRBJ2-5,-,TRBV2,TGTGCCAGCAGAATCAGACAAAACGTCCCCCAAGAGACCCAGTACTTC,CASRIRQNVPQETQYF
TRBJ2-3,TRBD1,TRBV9,TGTGCCAGCAGCGATACATGGACAGGGGTCGTGGATACGCAGTATTTT,CASSDTWTGVVDTQYF
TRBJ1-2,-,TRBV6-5,TGTGCCAGCAGTTACATGGCGACGAACTATGGCTACACCTTC,CASSYMATNYGYTF
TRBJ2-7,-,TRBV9,TGTGCCAGCAGCGTAGGTTCTCCAGCCCCCCTCTACGAGCAGTACTTC,CASSVGSPAPLYEQYF
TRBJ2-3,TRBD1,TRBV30,TGTGCCTGGAGTGTACTAGGGGGCAGGTACGGTACGCAGTATTTT,CAWSVLGGRYGTQYF
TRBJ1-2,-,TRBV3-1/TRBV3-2,TGTGCCAGCAGCCAAGGCGCGGTTATTGGCTACACCTTC,CASSQGAVIGYTF
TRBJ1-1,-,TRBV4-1,TGCGCCAGCAGCCAAGATCCGGGATACACTGAAGCTTTCTTT,CASSQDPGYTEAFF
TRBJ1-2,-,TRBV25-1,TGTGCCACCCTAAGGTTGACGGACGATGGCTACACCTTC,CATLRLTDDGYTF
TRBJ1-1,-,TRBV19,TGTGCCAGTAGTATTCGAGGCAGGGCGATGGAAGCTTTCTTT,CASSIRGRAMEAFF
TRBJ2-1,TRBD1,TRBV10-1,TGCGCCAGCAGTGGATACCGGGACAGGGTCAATGAGCAGTTCTTC,CASSGYRDRVNEQFF
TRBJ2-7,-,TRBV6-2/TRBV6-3,TGTGCCAGCAGTTACAGGGACAACTACGAGCAGTACTTC,CASSYRDNYEQYF